One sample yielded the 21 T cell receptor beta chains listed below, sequenced in a study of T-cell reconstitution after alpha-beta-depleted transplantation in children. The authors prepared the TCRbeta library with unique molecular identifiers. TCRdb re-called the PCR reads with MiXCR, one entry per CDR3 protein. The sample has almost 500,000 distinct CDR3 sequences, about 10% seen once. Specimen: PBMCs, collected before TCRalphabeta/CD19-depleted stem cell transplant. The receptors were gathered from a child under 10 years old with inherited bone marrow failure, due to receive a stem cell transplant.

This clonotype was counted ten times or more. Compared with germline, one end of the junction differs, possibly owing to a read error. The V gene is TRBV2, the J gene TRBJ1-4, with a tentative D call TRBD1 (5 bases). Germline-derived CDR1 and CDR2 are SNHLY and FYNNEI. This CDR3 contains 16 residues. The CDR3 coding sequence is TGTGCCAGCGGTGAAGGCTATCGGGGGATGAGGAAAAAACTGTTTTTT. It is translated as CASGEGYRGMRKKLFF.

This clonotype has a count of ten or more. The rearrangement links TRBV7-2 to TRBJ2-6; D remains ambiguous. Germline V gene lookup returns CDR1 SGHTA and CDR2 FQGNSA. This CDR3 comprises 16 residues. Deletions cut 7 bases from V and 1 base from J, with 14 bases between. In nucleotides, the CDR3 is TGTGCCAGCACCCCCGGGTTGGGTTCTGGGGCCAACGTCCTGACTTTC. Its translation: CASTPGLGSGANVLTF.

There are many counts of this clonotype. This chain uses TRBV7-9 with TRBJ1-3, with unresolved D. This CDR3 comprises 14 residues. From germline, CDR1 is SEHNR and CDR2 FQNEAQ (reference sequence). Deletions cut 2 bases from V and 2 bases from J, with 7 bases between. CDR3 sequence (DNA): TGTGCCAGCAGCTTATTGACTGCTGGAAACACCATATATTTT. As protein: CASSLLTAGNTIYF. Combining the CDR3 with reference TRBV7-9 and TRBJ1-3 gives the whole variable domain DTGVSQNPRHKITKRGQNVTFRCDPISEHNRLYWYRQTLGQGPEFLTYFQNEAQLEKSRLLSDRFSAERPKGSFSTLEIQRTEQGDSAMYLCASSLLTAGNTIYFGEGSWLTVV.

The table lists this clonotype with a few counts. The rearrangement links TRBV25-1 to TRBJ2-2; D not certain. This CDR3 has 14 residues. In germline, CDR1 is MGHDK, CDR2 SYGVNS. V dropped 4 bases and J dropped 2 bases, with 8 bases sitting between them. The CDR3 region has the DNA TGTGCCAGCAGTGCAGACCTCAACACCGGGGAGCTGTTTTTT. Protein sequence: CASSADLNTGELFF.

The chain employs TRBV12-3 or TRBV12-4 and TRBJ1-4; D is unclear. The CDR3 is made up of 14 amino acids. The V end was cut by 4 bases, the J end by 7 bases, with 13 bases between. Here the CDR3 reads CASSSSGFGEKLFF. CDR3 DNA sequence: TGTGCCAGCAGTTCCTCGGGGTTTGGTGAAAAACTGTTTTTT.

This clonotype was counted many times. The chain is built from TRBV11-3 and TRBJ2-2; TRBD2 aligns across 7 bases. The CDR3 sequence is 17 residues long. CDR1 is SGHNT, CDR2 YENEEA, per germline. The trim removed 6 bases at V and 0 bases at J, leaving 10 bases unmatched. The CDR3 here is CASRHPGSGANTGELFF. The CDR3 nucleotides read TGTGCCAGCAGGCACCCCGGGAGCGGGGCGAACACCGGGGAGCTGTTTTTT. The entire variable domain, with the rest obtained from reference TRBV11-3 and TRBJ2-2, is as follows: EAGVVQSPRYKIIEKKQPVAFWCNPISGHNTLYWYLQNLGQGPELLIRYENEEAVDDSQLPKDRFSAERLKGVDSTLKIQPAELGDSAVYLCASRHPGSGANTGELFFGEGSRLTVL.

This clonotype was observed at least ten times. This chain uses TRBV12-3 or TRBV12-4 with TRBJ2-2; perhaps TRBD1 as D (5 bases). V dropped 3 bases and J dropped 4 bases, with 12 bases sitting between them. This CDR3 has 15 amino acids. The CDR3 nucleotides are TGTGCCAGCAGTTTTGTCAGGGTGGGCACCGGGGAGCTGTTTTTT. It codes for CASSFVRVGTGELFF.

This clonotype was observed many times. The V and J genes are TRBV10-2 and TRBJ1-5; a weak D match, TRBD1 (6 bases). Germline CDR1 is WSHSY and CDR2 is SAAADI. V lost 6 bases, J lost 0 bases, and 9 bases lay in between. The CDR3 is 14 residues long. The CDR3 loop reads CASRDSYSNQPQHF. The CDR3 DNA sequence: TGCGCCAGCAGGGACAGTTATAGCAATCAGCCCCAGCATTTT.

On this clonotype: A read error may explain this, as a much larger clone is one base away. This chain joins TRBV11-2 and TRBJ2-7; D may match TRBD1 or TRBD2 (5 bases each). The V gene's germline CDR1 is SGHAT and CDR2 FQNNGV. V was cut by 5 bases and J by 3 bases, with 20 bases left in between. The CDR3 has 16 residues. The CDR3 here is CASSVGPGRAFYEQYF. In DNA form, the CDR3 reads TGTGCCAGCAGCGTAGGGCCGGGACGGGCATTCTACGAGCAGTACTTC. The full variable domain, its missing parts supplied by reference TRBV11-2 and TRBJ2-7, is EAGVAQSPRYKIIEKRQSVAFWCNPISGHATLYWYQQILGQGPKLLIQFQNNGVVDDSQLPKDRFSAERLKGVDSTLKIQPAKLEDSAVYLCASSVGPGRAFYEQYFGPGTRLTVT.

This clonotype was detected ten times or more. This chain uses TRBV11-2 with TRBJ2-1, with 11 bases identical to TRBD2. CDR3 size: 14 residues. Germline CDR1 SGHAT, CDR2 FQNNGV. Trimming took 11 bases from V and 8 from J; bases not matched to a gene: 11. The CDR3 coding sequence is TGTGCCGTCAGTAGACTAGCGGGACTCCATGAGCAGTTCTTC. Translated: CAVSRLAGLHEQFF.

This clonotype appeared many times. V usage is TRBV28 and J usage is TRBJ1-2, with 7 bases that match TRBD1. The CDR3 is 13 amino acids. V lost 6 bases, J lost 8 bases, and 9 bases stayed unmatched. Germline values: CDR1 MDHEN, CDR2 SYDVKM. CDR3: CASRRAGGRGYTF. The DNA for the CDR3 is TGTGCCAGCAGACGCGCAGGGGGGCGAGGCTACACCTTC.

This clonotype was seen repeatedly, ten times or more. The chain carries TRBV5-1 and TRBJ2-6; D is undetermined. Germline values: CDR1 SGHRS, CDR2 YFSETQ. The CDR3 sequence is 18 residues long. V was trimmed by 5 bases and J by 4 bases, leaving 22 bases between them. The CDR3 reads CASSFAPMRPSGANVLTF. The CDR3 DNA sequence: TGCGCCAGCAGTTTCGCGCCAATGAGGCCTTCCGGGGCCAACGTCCTGACTTTC.

This clonotype was observed many times. The chain couples TRBV12-3 or TRBV12-4 to TRBJ1-1; D ambiguous. Deletions cut 7 bases from V and 4 bases from J, with 13 bases between. CDR3 length: 13 amino acids. The CDR3 sequence is CASTLVLGTEAFF. The DNA for the CDR3 is TGTGCCAGCACCCTCGTACTGGGCACTGAAGCTTTCTTT.

This clonotype was seen more than once but under ten times. The chain joins TRBV20-1 to TRBJ2-1, with 10 bases fitting TRBD2. The J segment lost 6 bases and the V segment lost 7 bases, leaving 9 bases of the junction unmatched. The CDR3 runs to 14 residues. Germline V gene data show CDR1 as DFQATT and CDR2 as SNEGSKA (reference sequence). This CDR3 is CSVTTSGKSNEQFF. CDR3 bases: TGCAGTGTCACTACTAGCGGGAAGTCCAATGAGCAGTTCTTC.

V and J are TRBV28 and TRBJ2-7, with D possibly being TRBD1 or TRBD2 (6 bases each). V shed 10 bases and J shed 4 bases, with 17 bases lying between them. CDR1 and CDR2 from the germline V gene are MDHEN and SYDVKM. The CDR3 runs to 13 residues. Here the CDR3 reads CATTPGALYEQYF. The DNA of the CDR3 is TGTGCCACTACCCCGGGGGCTTTGTACGAGCAGTACTTC.

This clonotype was seen at least ten times. J is TRBJ2-5 and V is TRBV20-1; D gene uncertain. CDR3 length: 10 amino acids. V was shortened by 3 bases and J by 6 bases, with 5 bases between the two germline ends. The V gene's germline CDR1 is DFQATT and CDR2 SNEGSKA (reference sequence). CDR3 DNA: TGCAGTGCTAGTTGGCAGACCCAGTACTTC. This codes for CSASWQTQYF.

In the case of this clonotype: A read error may explain this, as a much larger clone is one base away. V and J are TRBV11-2 and TRBJ2-1; possible D gene TRBD2, 6 bases. Germline V gives CDR1 SGHAT, CDR2 FQNNGV. V was pared by 5 bases and J by 9 bases, with 20 bases between. The CDR3 has 15 amino acids. CDR3 loop: CASSQLSGALFEQFF. As DNA, the CDR3 is TGTGCCAGCAGCCAGCTCTCGGGAGCCCTTTTTGAGCAGTTCTTC.

The table lists this clonotype with many counts. J is TRBJ2-7 and V is TRBV28; D possibly corresponds to TRBD1 (7 bases). V lost 7 bases and J lost 4, with 17 bases in between. In germline, CDR1 is MDHEN, CDR2 SYDVKM. CDR3 size: 14 residues. The DNA for the CDR3 is TGTGCCAGCACAATAGGGGGGACAGTTTACGAGCAGTACTTC. It specifies CASTIGGTVYEQYF.

This clonotype has a handful of counts. The chain links TRBV27 to TRBJ2-7; possible D gene TRBD1, 6 bases. Germline V gene lookup returns CDR1 MNHEY and CDR2 SMNVEV (reference sequence). Trimming left V 5 bases short and J 5 bases short, with 22 bases between. CDR3 length: 16 residues. The DNA for the CDR3 is TGTGCCAGCAGTGCCTCCCTTTCAGGGGCCAGAGACGAGCAGTACTTC. It codes for CASSASLSGARDEQYF.

This clonotype turned up a few times. The chain has TRBV11-3 and TRBJ2-1, with TRBD2 as a possible D gene (6 bases). This CDR3 spans 15 amino acids. V was shortened by 4 bases and J by 5 bases, with 15 bases between the two germline ends. Germline assignment: CDR1 SGHNT and CDR2 YENEEA. The CDR3 nucleotides are TGTGCCAGCAGCTCGAGACTAGGCGGAGACAATGAGCAGTTCTTC. It yields the protein CASSSRLGGDNEQFF.

The genes are TRBV18 and TRBJ2-6; D might be TRBD1 (5 bases). Trimming removed 4 bases at V and 0 bases at J, with 13 bases between. The CDR3 contains 17 residues. CDR1 is KGHSH, CDR2 LQKENI, per germline. CDR3 bases: TGTGCCAGCTCACGGGGCCAGGCCATCTCTGGGGCCAACGTCCTGACTTTC. Translation gives CASSRGQAISGANVLTF.